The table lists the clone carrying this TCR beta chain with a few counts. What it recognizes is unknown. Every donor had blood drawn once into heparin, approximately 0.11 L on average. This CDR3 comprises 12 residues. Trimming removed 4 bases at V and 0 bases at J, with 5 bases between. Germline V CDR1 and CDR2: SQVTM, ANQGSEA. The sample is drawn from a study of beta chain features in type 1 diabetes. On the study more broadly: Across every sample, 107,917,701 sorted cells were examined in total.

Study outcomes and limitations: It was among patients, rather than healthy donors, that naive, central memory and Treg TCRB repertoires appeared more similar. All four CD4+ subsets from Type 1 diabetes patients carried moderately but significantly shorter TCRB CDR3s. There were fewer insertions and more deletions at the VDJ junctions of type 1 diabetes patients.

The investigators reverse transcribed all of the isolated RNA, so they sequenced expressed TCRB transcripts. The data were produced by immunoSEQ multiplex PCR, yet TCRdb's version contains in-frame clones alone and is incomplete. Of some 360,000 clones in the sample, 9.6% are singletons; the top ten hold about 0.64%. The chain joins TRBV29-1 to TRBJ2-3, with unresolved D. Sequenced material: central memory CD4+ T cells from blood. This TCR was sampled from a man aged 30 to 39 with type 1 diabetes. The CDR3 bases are TGCAGCGTTGTCGGTAGCACAGATACGCAGTATTTT. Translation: CSVVGSTDTQYF.